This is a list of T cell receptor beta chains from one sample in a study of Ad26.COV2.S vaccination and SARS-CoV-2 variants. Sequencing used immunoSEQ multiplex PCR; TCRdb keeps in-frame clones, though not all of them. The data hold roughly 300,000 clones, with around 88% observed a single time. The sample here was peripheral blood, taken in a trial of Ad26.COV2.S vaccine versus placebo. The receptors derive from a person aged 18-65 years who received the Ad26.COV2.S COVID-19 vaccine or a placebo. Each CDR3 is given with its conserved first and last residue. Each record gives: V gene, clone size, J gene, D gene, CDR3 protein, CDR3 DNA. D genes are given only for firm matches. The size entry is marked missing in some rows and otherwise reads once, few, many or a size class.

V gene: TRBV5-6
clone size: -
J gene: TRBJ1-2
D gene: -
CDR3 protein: CASTLTGYGYTF
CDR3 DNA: TGTGCCAGCACCCTAACGGGATATGGCTACACCTTC

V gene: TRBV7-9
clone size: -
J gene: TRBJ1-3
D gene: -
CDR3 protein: CASSLVRGHSGNTIYF
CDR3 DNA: TGTGCCAGCAGCTTAGTGAGGGGACACTCTGGAAACACCATATATTTT

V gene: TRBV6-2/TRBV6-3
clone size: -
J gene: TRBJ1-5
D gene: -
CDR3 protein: CASSWQPEGQPQHF
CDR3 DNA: TGTGCCAGCAGTTGGCAGCCGGAAGGCCAGCCCCAGCATTTT

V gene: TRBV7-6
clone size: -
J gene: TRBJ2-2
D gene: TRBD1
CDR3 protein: CASSNSGTGAIRELFF
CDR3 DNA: TGTGCCAGCAGCAATTCCGGTACAGGGGCAATTCGGGAGCTGTTTTTT

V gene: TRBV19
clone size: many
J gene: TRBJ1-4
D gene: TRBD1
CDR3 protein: CASSAGQGSEKLFF
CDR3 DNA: TGTGCCAGTAGTGCGGGACAGGGGAGTGAAAAACTGTTTTTT

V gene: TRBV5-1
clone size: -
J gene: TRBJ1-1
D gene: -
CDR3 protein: CASSHKIRGINTEAFF
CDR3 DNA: TGCGCCAGCAGCCATAAAATAAGGGGAATTAACACTGAAGCTTTCTTT

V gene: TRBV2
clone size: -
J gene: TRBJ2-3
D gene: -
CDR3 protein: CASRSTGEDTQYF
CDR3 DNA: TGTGCCAGCAGATCGACCGGGGAAGATACGCAGTATTTT

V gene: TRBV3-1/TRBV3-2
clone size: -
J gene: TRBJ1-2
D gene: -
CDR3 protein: CASSQGSRNYGYTF
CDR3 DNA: TGTGCCAGCAGCCAAGGTTCGCGCAACTATGGCTACACCTTC

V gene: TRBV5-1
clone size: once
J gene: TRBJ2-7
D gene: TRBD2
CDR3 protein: CASSLGFGRTSGRGTYEQYF
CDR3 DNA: TGCGCCAGCAGCTTGGGTTTCGGCAGGACTAGCGGGAGGGGAACCTACGAGCAGTACTTC

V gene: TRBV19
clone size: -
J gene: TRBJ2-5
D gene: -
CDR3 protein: CASSTGVPVGVGGETQYF
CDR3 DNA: TGTGCCAGTAGTACAGGAGTACCGGTTGGGGTCGGGGGCGAGACCCAGTACTTC

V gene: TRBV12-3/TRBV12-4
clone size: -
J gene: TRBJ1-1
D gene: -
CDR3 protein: CASSKGHEAFF
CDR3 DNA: TGTGCCAGCAGTAAGGGCCATGAAGCTTTCTTT

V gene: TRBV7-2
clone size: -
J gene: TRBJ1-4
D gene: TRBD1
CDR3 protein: CASSHDRGREKLFF
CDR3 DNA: TGTGCCAGCAGCCACGACAGGGGTAGGGAAAAACTGTTTTTT

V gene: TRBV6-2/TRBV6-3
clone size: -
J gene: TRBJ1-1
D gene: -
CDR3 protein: CASSRDWNTEAFF
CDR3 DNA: TGTGCCAGCAGCAGGGACTGGAACACTGAAGCTTTCTTT

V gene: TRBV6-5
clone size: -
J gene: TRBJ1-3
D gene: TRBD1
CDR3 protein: CASSQGGGSGNTIYF
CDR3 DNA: TGTGCCAGCAGTCAGGGGGGAGGGAGTGGAAACACCATATATTTT

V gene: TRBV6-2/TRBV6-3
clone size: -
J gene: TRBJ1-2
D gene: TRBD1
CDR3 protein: CASSYETGNYGYTF
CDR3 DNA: TGTGCCAGCAGTTACGAGACAGGGAACTATGGCTACACCTTC

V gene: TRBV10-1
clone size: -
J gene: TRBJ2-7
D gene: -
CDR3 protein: CASSESGARDEQYF
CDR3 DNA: TGCGCCAGCAGTGAGTCCGGGGCCCGGGACGAGCAGTACTTC

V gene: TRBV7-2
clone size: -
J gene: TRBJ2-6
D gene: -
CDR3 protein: CASSPGRRSGANVLTF
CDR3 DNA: TGTGCCAGCAGCCCAGGACGGCGCTCTGGGGCCAACGTCCTGACTTTC

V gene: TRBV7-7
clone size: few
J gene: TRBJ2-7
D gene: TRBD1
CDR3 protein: CASSLAGGGQRSWYEQYF
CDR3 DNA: TGTGCCAGCAGCTTAGCTGGTGGGGGACAGCGGAGTTGGTACGAGCAGTACTTC

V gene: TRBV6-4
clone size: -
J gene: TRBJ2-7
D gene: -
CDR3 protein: CASRRKPGYYLPVEQYF
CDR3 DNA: TGTGCCAGCAGACGCAAACCGGGGTATTACCTCCCGGTCGAGCAGTACTTC

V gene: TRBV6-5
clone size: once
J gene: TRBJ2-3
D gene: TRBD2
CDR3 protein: CASSLAGADTQYF
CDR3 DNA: TGTGCCAGCAGCCTAGCGGGAGCGGATACGCAGTATTTT

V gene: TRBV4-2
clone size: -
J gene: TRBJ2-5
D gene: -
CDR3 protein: CASSQEAQTFQETQYF
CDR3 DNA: TGTGCCAGCAGCCAAGAGGCACAGACCTTCCAAGAGACCCAGTACTTC

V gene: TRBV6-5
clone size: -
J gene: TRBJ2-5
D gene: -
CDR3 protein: CASSYSPDRETQYF
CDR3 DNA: TGTGCCAGCAGTTACTCTCCAGATCGGGAGACCCAGTACTTC

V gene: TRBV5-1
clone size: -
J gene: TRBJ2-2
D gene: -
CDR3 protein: CASSLQGYTGELFF
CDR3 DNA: TGCGCCAGCAGCTTGCAGGGATACACCGGGGAGCTGTTTTTT

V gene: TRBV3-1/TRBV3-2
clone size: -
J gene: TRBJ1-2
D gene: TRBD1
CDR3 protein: CASSARPGQGYGYTF
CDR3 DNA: TGTGCCAGCAGCGCGAGGCCGGGACAGGGTTATGGCTACACCTTC

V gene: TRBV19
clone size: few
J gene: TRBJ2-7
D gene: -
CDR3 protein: CASGDGGYEQYF
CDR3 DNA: TGTGCCAGCGGAGACGGGGGCTACGAGCAGTACTTC

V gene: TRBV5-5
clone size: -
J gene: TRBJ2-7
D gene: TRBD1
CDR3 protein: CASSIRQGISYEQYF
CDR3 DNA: TGTGCCAGCAGCATTCGACAGGGTATCTCCTACGAGCAGTACTTC

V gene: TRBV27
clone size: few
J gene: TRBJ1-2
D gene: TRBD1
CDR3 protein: CASSPGTGGFSGYTF
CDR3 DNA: TGTGCCAGCAGTCCCGGGACAGGGGGATTTAGTGGCTACACCTTC

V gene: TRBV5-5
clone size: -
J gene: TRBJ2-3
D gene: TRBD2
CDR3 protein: CASSLQTSGRGTDTQYF
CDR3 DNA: TGTGCCAGCAGCTTGCAGACTAGCGGGCGCGGCACAGATACGCAGTATTTT

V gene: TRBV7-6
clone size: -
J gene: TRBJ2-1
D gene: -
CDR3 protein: CASRKSAGADEQFF
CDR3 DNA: TGTGCCAGCAGAAAAAGCGCCGGGGCGGATGAGCAGTTCTTC

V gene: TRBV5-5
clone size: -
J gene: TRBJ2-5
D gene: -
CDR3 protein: CASSLGNIGPETQYF
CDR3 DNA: TGTGCCAGCAGCTTGGGGAATATAGGGCCAGAGACCCAGTACTTC

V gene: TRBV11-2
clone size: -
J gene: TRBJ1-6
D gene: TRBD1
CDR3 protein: CASSLERTGSSPLHF
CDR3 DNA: TGTGCCAGCAGCTTAGAGCGGACAGGGAGCTCACCCCTCCACTTT

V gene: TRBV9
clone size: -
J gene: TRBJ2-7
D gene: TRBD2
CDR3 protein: CASSPRAGFPYEQYF
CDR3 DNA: TGTGCCAGCAGCCCCCGAGCGGGATTCCCCTACGAGCAGTACTTC

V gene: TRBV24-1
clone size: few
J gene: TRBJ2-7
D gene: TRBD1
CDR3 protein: CATSDGGQGAQEQYF
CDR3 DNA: TGTGCCACCAGTGATGGGGGACAGGGGGCTCAGGAGCAGTACTTC

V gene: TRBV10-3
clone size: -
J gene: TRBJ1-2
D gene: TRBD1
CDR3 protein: CAIRGQGGPPSNF
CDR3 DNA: TGTGCCATCAGGGGGCAGGGGGGCCCTCCGTCCAATTTC

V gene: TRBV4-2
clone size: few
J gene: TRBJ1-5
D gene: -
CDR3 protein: CASSFSGFQPQHF
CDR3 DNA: TGTGCCAGCAGCTTTTCAGGGTTTCAGCCCCAGCATTTT

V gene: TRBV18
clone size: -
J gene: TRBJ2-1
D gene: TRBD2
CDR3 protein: CASSPQTGLAVDEQFF
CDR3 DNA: TGTGCCAGCTCCCCTCAAACGGGACTAGCGGTCGATGAGCAGTTCTTC

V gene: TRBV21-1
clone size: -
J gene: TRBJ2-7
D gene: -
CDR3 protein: CASQEDPYEQYF
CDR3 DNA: TGTGCCAGTCAGGAAGACCCCTACGAGCAGTACTTC

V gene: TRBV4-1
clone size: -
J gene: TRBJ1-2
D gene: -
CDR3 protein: CASSQVVTETYGYTF
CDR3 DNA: TGCGCCAGCAGCCAAGTAGTAACGGAGACCTATGGCTACACCTTC

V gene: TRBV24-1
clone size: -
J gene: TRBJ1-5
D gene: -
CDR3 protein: CATSDLLGQPQHF
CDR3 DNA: TGTGCCACCAGTGACCTCCTGGGGCAGCCCCAGCATTTT

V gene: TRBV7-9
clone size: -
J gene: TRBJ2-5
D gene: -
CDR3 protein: CASSLAVGWETQYF
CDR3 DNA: TGTGCCAGCAGCTTAGCGGTAGGGTGGGAGACCCAGTACTTC

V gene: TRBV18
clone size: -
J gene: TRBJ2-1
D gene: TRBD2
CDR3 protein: CASSPQGLAAYNEQFF
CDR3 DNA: TGTGCCAGCTCACCCCAAGGGCTAGCGGCCTACAATGAGCAGTTCTTC

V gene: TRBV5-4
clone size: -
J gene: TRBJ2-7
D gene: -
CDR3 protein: CASSVQETYEQYF
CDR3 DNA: TGTGCCAGCAGCGTACAAGAAACCTACGAGCAGTACTTC

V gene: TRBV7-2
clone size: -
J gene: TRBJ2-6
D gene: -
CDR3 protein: CASSLESTGANVLTF
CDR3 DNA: TGTGCCAGCAGCTTAGAATCGACTGGGGCCAACGTCCTGACTTTC

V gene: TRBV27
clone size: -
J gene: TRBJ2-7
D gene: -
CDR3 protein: CASSFYRARNEEQYF
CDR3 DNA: TGTGCCAGCAGTTTCTACAGGGCCCGGAATGAAGAGCAGTACTTC

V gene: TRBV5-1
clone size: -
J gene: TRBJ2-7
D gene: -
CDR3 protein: CASSAGTDSISYEQYF
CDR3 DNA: TGCGCCAGCAGCGCGGGGACAGATTCGATTTCCTACGAGCAGTACTTC

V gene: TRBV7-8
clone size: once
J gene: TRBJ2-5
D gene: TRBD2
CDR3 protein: CASSLSGGETQYF
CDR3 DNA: TGTGCCAGCAGCTTATCGGGAGGCGAGACCCAGTACTTC

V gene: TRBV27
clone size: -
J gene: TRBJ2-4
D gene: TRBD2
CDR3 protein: CASSGLAGGRYKNIQYF
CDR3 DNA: TGTGCCAGCTCCGGACTAGCGGGAGGGCGGTACAAAAACATTCAGTACTTC

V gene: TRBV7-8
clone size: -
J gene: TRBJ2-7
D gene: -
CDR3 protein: CASRRGAGEQYF
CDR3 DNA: TGTGCCAGCAGACGGGGGGCTGGGGAGCAGTACTTC

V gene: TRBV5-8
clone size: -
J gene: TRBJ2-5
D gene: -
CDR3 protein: CASSLVGGGETQYF
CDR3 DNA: TGTGCCAGCAGCCTGGTAGGGGGAGGAGAGACCCAGTACTTC

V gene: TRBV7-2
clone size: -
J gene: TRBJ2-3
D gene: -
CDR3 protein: CASKVGRGTDTQYF
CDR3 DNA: TGTGCCAGCAAAGTCGGGCGGGGCACAGATACGCAGTATTTT

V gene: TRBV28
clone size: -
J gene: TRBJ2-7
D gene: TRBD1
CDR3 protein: CASSFHEGGAASYEQYF
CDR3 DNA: TGTGCCAGCAGTTTCCACGAAGGGGGCGCAGCCTCCTACGAGCAGTACTTC

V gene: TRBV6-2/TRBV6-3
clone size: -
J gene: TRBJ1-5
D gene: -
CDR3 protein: CASSTTGNQPQHF
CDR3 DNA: TGTGCCAGCAGTACTACCGGGAATCAGCCCCAGCATTTT